Following are 23 T cell receptor beta chains from one sample sequenced in a study of T cells in localized non-small cell lung cancer. Clones were read by immunoSEQ multiplex PCR, and TCRdb kept only the in-frame ones, dropping some. The sample shows around 130,000 clones, 80% to 90% of them seen only once. The sample was peripheral blood, taken before any cancer treatment. Receptors originate from an older female donor with stage I lung adenocarcinoma.

The rearrangement uses TRBV12-5 and TRBJ2-5, with no clear D. V lost 5 bases and J 2 bases, leaving 6 bases between the germline ends. This CDR3 is built from 12 residues. CDR1 is LGHNT, CDR2 FRNRAP, per germline. CDR3 region: CASGHKQETQYF. The CDR3 region has the DNA TGTGCTAGTGGTCACAAACAAGAGACCCAGTACTTC.

V gene TRBV10-2 combines with J gene TRBJ1-1; maybe TRBD1 (5 bases). Trimming left V 2 bases short and J 4 bases short, with 8 bases between. The germline V gene encodes CDR1 WSHSY and CDR2 SAAADI. CDR3 length equals 13 residues. CDR3 in amino acids: CASSEGRGTEAFF. The DNA for the CDR3 is TGCGCCAGCAGTGAGGGTAGGGGCACTGAAGCTTTCTTT.

CDR3 amino acids: CASSPGSGSNQPQHF. CDR3 nucleotides: TGTGCCAGCAGCCCAGGGAGTGGTAGCAATCAGCCCCAGCATTTT. The gene calls are TRBV7-9 and TRBJ1-5, with D possibly being TRBD1 (5 bases). CDR3 length equals 15 residues. The V gene lost 5 bases and the J gene lost 0 bases, with 11 bases spanning the gap. Germline CDR1 SEHNR, CDR2 FQNEAQ (reference sequence).

The chain uses TRBV19 and TRBJ2-3; no definite D call. The CDR3 contains 15 residues. The germline V gene has CDR1 LNHDA and CDR2 SQIVND (reference sequence). V was cut by 5 bases and J by 4 bases, with 16 bases left in between. The CDR3 loop reads CASSLSPGFSDTQYF. The CDR3 DNA follows: TGTGCCAGTAGTCTGTCGCCAGGCTTTTCAGATACGCAGTATTTT.

The chain employs TRBV5-1 and TRBJ2-5; D possibly corresponds to TRBD1 (5 bases). Per the germline V gene, CDR1 is SGHRS and CDR2 is YFSETQ. The CDR3 runs to 12 residues. Trimming removed 4 bases at V and 4 bases at J, with 8 bases between. CDR3 in amino acids: CASSVQGETQYF. The CDR3 DNA sequence: TGCGCCAGCAGCGTCCAGGGAGAGACCCAGTACTTC.

V usage is TRBV2 and J usage is TRBJ1-1, with TRBD1 identical over 8 bases. This CDR3 is built from 14 residues. V shed 9 bases, J shed 5 bases, and the junction held 11 bases outside the gene matches. In germline, CDR1 is SNHLY, CDR2 FYNNEI. The CDR3 protein is CARGSSDRGTEAFF. CDR3 in DNA: TGTGCCAGGGGGTCTAGTGACAGGGGAACTGAAGCTTTCTTT.

The genes are TRBV10-2 and TRBJ1-3; D is uncertain. The CDR3 contains 15 residues. Germline lookup yields CDR1 WSHSY and CDR2 SAAADI. The ends were cut back, 3 bases at V and 2 bases at J, with 11 bases in the middle. The CDR3 nucleotides are TGCGCCAGCAGTGATAGGGCGTCGACTGGAAACACCATATATTTT. Its protein product is CASSDRASTGNTIYF.

The chain has TRBV7-3 and TRBJ2-7; no firm D call. The CDR3 has 15 residues. The germline gives CDR1 SGHTA, CDR2 FQGTGA. The V gene lost 3 bases and the J gene lost 3 bases, with 15 bases spanning the gap. The CDR3 spells CASSFGPNALYEQYF. For the CDR3, the DNA is TGTGCCAGCAGCTTCGGGCCCAACGCCCTCTACGAGCAGTACTTC.

J is TRBJ2-7 and V is TRBV30, with TRBD2 matching 13 bases. V was clipped by 2 bases and J by 6 bases; unmatched bases: 7. Germline V gene data show CDR1 as GTSNPN and CDR2 as SVGIG (reference sequence). The CDR3 is made up of 15 amino acids. In DNA form, the CDR3 reads TGTGCCTGGAGTTGGAGGACTAGCGGGAGCCGCGAGCAGTACTTC. Residues: CAWSWRTSGSREQYF.

The V gene is TRBV7-3, the J gene TRBJ2-3; 10 nucleotides match TRBD2. J lost 1 base, V lost 3 bases, and 1 base had no gene match. The CDR3 has 15 amino acids. CDR1 is SGHTA and CDR2 is FQGTGA in the germline V gene. CDR3 amino acids: CASSFLAGGTDTQYF. For the CDR3, the DNA is TGTGCCAGCAGCTTCCTAGCGGGGGGCACAGATACGCAGTATTTT. Filled out from reference TRBV7-3 and TRBJ2-3, the complete variable domain reads GAGVSQTPSNKVTEKGKYVELRCDPISGHTALYWYRQSLGQGPEFLIYFQGTGAADDSGLPNDRFFAVRPEGSVSTLKIQRTERGDSAVYLCASSFLAGGTDTQYFGPGTRLTVL.

The chain carries TRBV28 and TRBJ2-5; 12 positions match TRBD2. This CDR3 contains 18 residues. Germline CDR1 and CDR2: MDHEN and SYDVKM. The J segment lost 5 bases and the V segment lost 3 bases, leaving 13 bases of the junction unmatched. The CDR3: CASSFYPKTSGGGETQYF. In DNA form, the CDR3 reads TGTGCCAGCAGTTTCTACCCCAAGACTAGCGGGGGCGGGGAGACCCAGTACTTC.

The V call is TRBV7-9, the J call TRBJ1-4, with D perhaps matching TRBD1 (6 bases). V was trimmed by 2 bases and J by 6 bases, leaving 13 bases between them. Germline CDR1 is SEHNR and CDR2 is FQNEAQ (reference sequence). This CDR3 has 15 residues. The CDR3 region has the DNA TGTGCCAGCAGCTTATCCATGGGGGGCGATGAAAAACTGTTTTTT. The encoded protein is CASSLSMGGDEKLFF.

The chain is built from TRBV28 and TRBJ2-6; 8 bases match TRBD1. This CDR3 is 17 amino acids long. CDR1 MDHEN and CDR2 SYDVKM come from the germline V gene. V was clipped by 6 bases and J by 1 base; unmatched bases: 8. The CDR3 DNA reads TGTGCCAGCAGACACAGGGGGGAATGGTCTGGGGCCAACGTCCTGACTTTC. It is translated as CASRHRGEWSGANVLTF.

The chain uses TRBV19 and TRBJ2-5; 7 bases agree with TRBD1. V lost 6 bases and J lost 4; bases outside the gene matches: 11. The germline CDR1 and CDR2 sequences are LNHDA and SQIVND (reference sequence). The CDR3 sequence is 15 residues long. The CDR3 reads CASSVQGPVVETQYF. In DNA, the CDR3 is TGTGCCAGTAGCGTACAGGGGCCGGTCGTAGAGACCCAGTACTTC.

The V and J genes are TRBV29-1 and TRBJ1-4; D is unresolved. The CDR3 spans 15 residues. Germline-derived CDR1 and CDR2 are SQVTM and ANQGSEA. Trimming shortened V by 4 bases and J by 0 bases, and 12 bases separated the two germline ends. CDR3 nucleotide sequence: TGCAGCGTTGGGAGCGGGTTGGCAACTAATGAAAAACTGTTTTTT. Encoded protein: CSVGSGLATNEKLFF.

The chain is built from TRBV28 and TRBJ2-7; TRBD2 matches 10 bases. V lost 6 bases to trimming and J lost 7 bases; unmatched junction nucleotides: 9. The CDR3 consists of 14 residues. In germline, CDR1 is MDHEN, CDR2 SYDVKM. This chain's CDR3 is CASRLAGLGGEQYF. CDR3 DNA sequence: TGTGCCAGCAGACTAGCGGGATTAGGTGGGGAGCAGTACTTC.

The chain recombines TRBV15 with TRBJ2-6; the D gene is possibly TRBD1 (5 bases). The V and J ends lost 0 bases and 1 base respectively, with 16 bases between them. Germline V lookup: CDR1 LNHNV, CDR2 YYDKDF (reference sequence). The CDR3 contains 19 residues. CDR3 bases: TGTGCCACCAGCAGAGATCTAATGACAGTACGATCTGGGGCCAACGTCCTGACTTTC. This codes for CATSRDLMTVRSGANVLTF. Variable domain in full (rest from reference TRBV15 and TRBJ2-6): DAMVIQNPRYQVTQFGKPVTLSCSQTLNHNVMYWYQQKSSQAPKLLFHYYDKDFNNEADTPDNFQSRRPNTSFCFLDIRSPGLGDTAMYLCATSRDLMTVRSGANVLTFGAGSRLTVL.

This chain links TRBV5-4 with TRBJ1-6; weak D call: TRBD1 (5 bases). The germline gives CDR1 SGHNT, CDR2 YYREEE (reference sequence). This CDR3 is 16 amino acids long. The V gene lost 3 bases and the J gene lost 8 bases, with 18 bases spanning the gap. CDR3 sequence (DNA): TGTGCCAGCAGCTCCGTGCGGGGGGTCATAGATTCACCCCTCCACTTT. It encodes CASSSVRGVIDSPLHF.

The chain carries TRBV7-2 and TRBJ1-2; D call uncertain. Trimming removed 8 bases from V and 5 bases from J, with 0 bases in between. This CDR3 has 8 residues. Per the germline V gene, CDR1 is SGHTA and CDR2 is FQGNSA. CDR3: CASYGYTF. The CDR3 DNA is TGTGCCAGCTATGGCTACACCTTC.

CDR3 in amino acids: CASSFSAGTDTQYF. The CDR3 DNA reads as TGTGCCAGCAGTTTCTCAGCGGGCACAGATACGCAGTATTTT. The chain employs TRBV27 and TRBJ2-3, with TRBD2 as a possible D gene (5 bases). Trimming took 3 bases from V and 1 from J, leaving 8 bases between them. CDR1 MNHEY and CDR2 SMNVEV come from the germline V gene (reference sequence). The CDR3 extends over 14 amino acids.

The chain combines TRBV27 with TRBJ2-3, with 9 bases aligning to TRBD2. The CDR3 consists of 16 residues. J was trimmed by 3 bases and V by 7 bases; bases with no gene match: 11. Per the germline V gene, CDR1 is MNHEY and CDR2 is SMNVEV (reference sequence). CDR3 residues: CASTLRGLANTDTQYF. The CDR3 nucleotides read TGTGCCAGCACCCTGAGGGGACTAGCTAATACAGATACGCAGTATTTT.

The rearrangement joins TRBV6-6 to TRBJ1-4; D is perhaps TRBD1 (6 bases). Trimming removed 8 bases from V and 7 bases from J, with 17 bases in between. The CDR3 is 14 amino acids. Germline CDR1 and CDR2: MNHNY and SVGAGI (reference sequence). CDR3 residues: CASCPRGRGEKLFF. The CDR3 DNA is TGTGCCAGCTGCCCGCGGGGCAGGGGTGAAAAACTGTTTTTT.

This clone was seen just once. The genes are TRBV28 and TRBJ1-2; D is unclear. This CDR3 has 13 amino acids. V gave up 6 bases and J gave up 8 bases, with 16 bases separating them. The V gene's germline CDR1 is MDHEN and CDR2 SYDVKM. CDR3 nucleotide sequence: TGTGCCAGCAGCAGACGGTGGGAGGGCGGCTACACCTTC. Protein product: CASSRRWEGGYTF.